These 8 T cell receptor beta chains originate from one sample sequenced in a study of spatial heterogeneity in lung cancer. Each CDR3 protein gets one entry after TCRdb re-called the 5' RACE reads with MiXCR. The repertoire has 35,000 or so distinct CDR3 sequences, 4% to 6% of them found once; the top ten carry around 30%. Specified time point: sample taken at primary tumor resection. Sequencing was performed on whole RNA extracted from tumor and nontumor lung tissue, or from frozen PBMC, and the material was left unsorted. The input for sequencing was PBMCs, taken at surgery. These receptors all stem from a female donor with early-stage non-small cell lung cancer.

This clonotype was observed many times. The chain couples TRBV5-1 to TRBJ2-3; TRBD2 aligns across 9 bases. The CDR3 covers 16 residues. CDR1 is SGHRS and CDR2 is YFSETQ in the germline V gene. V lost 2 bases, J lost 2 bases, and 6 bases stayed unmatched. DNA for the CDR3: TGCGCCAGCAGCTTCTTTCTAGCGGGGTACACAGATACGCAGTATTTT. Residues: CASSFFLAGYTDTQYF.

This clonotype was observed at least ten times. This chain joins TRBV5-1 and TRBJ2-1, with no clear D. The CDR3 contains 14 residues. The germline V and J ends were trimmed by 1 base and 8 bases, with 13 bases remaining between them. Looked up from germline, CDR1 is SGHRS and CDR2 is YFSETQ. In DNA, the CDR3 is TGCGCCAGCAGCTTGCGGGCAGGACGGGATGAGCAGTTCTTC. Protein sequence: CASSLRAGRDEQFF.

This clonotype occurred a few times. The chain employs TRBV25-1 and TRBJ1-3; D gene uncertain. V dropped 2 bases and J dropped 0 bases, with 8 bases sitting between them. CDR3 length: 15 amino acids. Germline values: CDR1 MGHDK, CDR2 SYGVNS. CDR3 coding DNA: TGTGCCAGCAGTGAAGGGTGGGGCTCTGGAAACACCATATATTTT. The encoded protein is CASSEGWGSGNTIYF.

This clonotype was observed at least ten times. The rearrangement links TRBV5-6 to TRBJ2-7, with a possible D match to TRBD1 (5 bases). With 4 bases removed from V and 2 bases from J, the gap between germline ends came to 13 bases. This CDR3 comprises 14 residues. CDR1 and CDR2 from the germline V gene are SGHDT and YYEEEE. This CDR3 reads CASSPYRQPYEQYF. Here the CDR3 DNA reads TGTGCCAGCAGCCCTTATCGACAGCCCTACGAGCAGTACTTC. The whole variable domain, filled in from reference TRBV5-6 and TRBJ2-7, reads DAGVTQSPTHLIKTRGQQVTLRCSPKSGHDTVSWYQQALGQGPQFIFQYYEEEERQRGNFPDRFSGHQFPNYSSELNVNALLLGDSALYLCASSPYRQPYEQYFGPGTRLTVT.

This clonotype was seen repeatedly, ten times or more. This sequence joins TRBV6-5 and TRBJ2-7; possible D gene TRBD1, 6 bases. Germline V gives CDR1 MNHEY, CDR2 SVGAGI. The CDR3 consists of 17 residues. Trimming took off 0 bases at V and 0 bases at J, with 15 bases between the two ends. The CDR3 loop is CASSYSLRQAGSYEQYF. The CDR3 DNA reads TGTGCCAGCAGTTACTCGTTGCGACAGGCCGGCTCCTACGAGCAGTACTTC.

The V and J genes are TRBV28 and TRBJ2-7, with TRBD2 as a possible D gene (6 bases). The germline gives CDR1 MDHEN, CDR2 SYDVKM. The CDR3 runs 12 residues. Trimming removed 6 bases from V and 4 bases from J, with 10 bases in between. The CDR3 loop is CASRWGRYEQYF. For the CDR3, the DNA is TGTGCCAGCAGATGGGGGAGGTACGAGCAGTACTTC.

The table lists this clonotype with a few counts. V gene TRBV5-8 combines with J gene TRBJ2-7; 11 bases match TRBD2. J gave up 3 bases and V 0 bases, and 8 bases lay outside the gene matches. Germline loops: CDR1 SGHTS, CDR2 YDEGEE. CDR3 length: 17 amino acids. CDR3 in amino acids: CASSLDYGTSGLYEQYF. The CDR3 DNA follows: TGTGCCAGCAGCTTGGATTACGGGACTAGCGGTCTCTACGAGCAGTACTTC.

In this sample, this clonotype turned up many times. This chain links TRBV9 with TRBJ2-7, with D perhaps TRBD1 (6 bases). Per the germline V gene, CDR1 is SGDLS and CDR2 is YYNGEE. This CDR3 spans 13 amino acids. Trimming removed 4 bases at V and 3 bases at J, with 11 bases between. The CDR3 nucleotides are TGTGCCAGCAGCCCCGGCAGGGGCTACGAGCAGTACTTC. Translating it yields CASSPGRGYEQYF.